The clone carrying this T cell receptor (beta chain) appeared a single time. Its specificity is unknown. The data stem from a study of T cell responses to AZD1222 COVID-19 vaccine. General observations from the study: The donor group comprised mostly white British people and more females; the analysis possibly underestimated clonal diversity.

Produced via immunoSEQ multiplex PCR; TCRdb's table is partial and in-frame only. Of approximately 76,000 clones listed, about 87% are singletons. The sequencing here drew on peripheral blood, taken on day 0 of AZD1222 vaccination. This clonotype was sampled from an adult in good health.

Written as DNA, the CDR3 is TGTGCCAGCAGTTTGGCCCCCCGGGGACAGGGTACCTACGAGCAGTACTTC. It encodes CASSLAPRGQGTYEQYF. This chain links TRBV27 with TRBJ2-7; 9 bases match TRBD1. Losses at the gene ends were 3 bases for V and 2 bases for J; bases not matched to a gene: 11. This CDR3 has 17 amino acids. Germline V CDR1 and CDR2: MNHEY, SMNVEV (reference sequence).